Listed below are T cell receptor beta chains from one sample, sequenced in a study of blood T cell repertoires in COVID-19. The assay was immunoSEQ multiplex PCR, and TCRdb's table has in-frame clones only and misses some. The table includes under 300,000 clones, roughly 87% detected once. The sequenced material came from peripheral blood. These receptors originate from a human donor in a cohort sampled during active COVID-19. CDR3s include the opening cysteine and the closing phenylalanine or tryptophan. The D gene is left open where the match is weak. Expanded clones get a size class; other rows say once, few or many, or leave the size out.

NA few TRBJ1-2 TRBV28 CASSLFTEGPSLGYTF TGTGCCAGCAGTTTATTTACAGAGGGCCCCTCCTTAGGCTACACCTTC
NA NA TRBJ1-3 TRBV5-1 CASSLQSGGNTIYF TGCGCCAGCAGCTTGCAATCGGGAGGAAACACCATATATTTT
TRBD1 NA TRBJ1-2 TRBV6-2/TRBV6-3 CASSPDRVPGGYTF TGTGCCAGCAGTCCCGACAGGGTCCCTGGCGGCTACACCTTC
TRBD1 NA TRBJ2-6 TRBV7-9 CASSFGTGLLPGANVLTF TGTGCCAGCAGCTTTGGGACAGGGCTCTTACCTGGGGCCAACGTCCTGACTTTC
NA NA TRBJ2-5 TRBV19 CASSMGLDVETQYF TGTGCCAGTAGTATGGGACTGGATGTGGAGACCCAGTACTTC
NA NA TRBJ2-7 TRBV19 CASSKGVGYEQYF TGTGCCAGTAGTAAGGGGGTGGGCTACGAGCAGTACTTC
TRBD2 NA TRBJ2-1 TRBV7-3 CASSKGLANDEQFF TGTGCCAGCAGCAAGGGACTAGCGAACGATGAGCAGTTCTTC
TRBD2 NA TRBJ2-1 TRBV30 CAWSSLGLADNEQFF TGTGCCTGGAGTTCCCTCGGACTAGCGGACAATGAGCAGTTCTTC
NA NA TRBJ1-1 TRBV27 CASSLREVNTEAFF TGTGCCAGCAGTTTACGCGAGGTGAACACTGAAGCTTTCTTT
TRBD1 once TRBJ1-1 TRBV7-6 CASSLVSQGATTEAFF TGTGCCAGCAGCTTAGTCTCGCAGGGGGCCACCACTGAAGCTTTCTTT
TRBD1 NA TRBJ2-7 TRBV18 CASSPQGTGVYEQYF TGTGCCAGCTCACCACAGGGGACAGGGGTCTACGAGCAGTACTTC
TRBD2 NA TRBJ2-3 TRBV28 CASSSLPGGRPGDTQYF TGTGCCAGCAGTTCCCTACCCGGGGGGAGGCCGGGAGATACGCAGTATTTT
TRBD2 NA TRBJ2-3 TRBV24-1 CATRRRSGSPQDTQYF TGTGCCACCAGACGGCGGAGCGGGAGTCCACAAGATACGCAGTATTTT
TRBD2 NA TRBJ2-7 TRBV4-1 CASRVVGSGTYEQYF TGCGCCAGCAGGGTAGTAGGTAGCGGGACCTACGAGCAGTACTTC
TRBD1 NA TRBJ2-2 TRBV5-1 CASSRTGGDTGELFF TGCGCCAGCAGTCGCACAGGGGGAGACACCGGGGAGCTGTTTTTT
TRBD1 once TRBJ2-7 TRBV30 CAWSPGQALSYEQYF TGTGCCTGGTCGCCCGGACAGGCGCTCTCCTACGAGCAGTACTTC
NA NA TRBJ2-7 TRBV6-6 CASSPGRERSEQYF TGTGCCAGCAGTCCCGGACGGGAGAGATCCGAGCAGTACTTC
NA NA TRBJ2-7 TRBV6-5 CASRAPGHSEQYF TGTGCCAGCAGGGCCCCAGGTCACAGCGAGCAGTACTTC
NA NA TRBJ2-2 TRBV19 CASKTASVETGELFF TGTGCCAGTAAAACTGCTAGCGTAGAGACCGGGGAGCTGTTTTTT
TRBD2 once TRBJ2-7 TRBV7-9 CASSGTSGATYEQYF TGTGCCAGCAGCGGCACTAGCGGGGCTACCTACGAGCAGTACTTC
TRBD1 once TRBJ1-6 TRBV27 CASSYRGQGSPLHF TGTGCCAGCAGTTACAGGGGGCAAGGATCACCCCTCCACTTT
NA NA TRBJ2-5 TRBV19 CASLRTYGAQETQYF TGTGCCAGCCTACGCACCTATGGGGCACAAGAGACCCAGTACTTC
NA NA TRBJ2-5 TRBV5-5 CASSLGIAAQETQYF TGTGCCAGCAGCTTGGGAATAGCGGCCCAAGAGACCCAGTACTTC
NA NA TRBJ1-6 TRBV3-1/TRBV3-2 CASTSTWTANSPLHF TGTGCCAGCACCTCAACTTGGACAGCTAATTCACCCCTCCACTTT
NA NA TRBJ1-2 TRBV6-6 CATSRDNYGYTF TGTGCCACCTCGAGGGATAACTATGGCTACACCTTC
NA NA TRBJ2-1 TRBV12-3/TRBV12-4 CASSFLAIDEQFF TGTGCCAGCAGTTTTCTAGCGATCGATGAGCAGTTCTTC
NA few TRBJ2-2 TRBV27 CASSLVTQTGELFF TGTGCCAGCAGTTTAGTTACTCAAACCGGGGAGCTGTTTTTT
NA NA TRBJ2-3 TRBV9 CASSPIAETTDTQYF TGTGCCAGCAGCCCAATAGCGGAAACCACAGATACGCAGTATTTT
NA NA TRBJ1-5 TRBV30 CARGQQKIYSNQPQHF TGTGCCCGGGGACAACAAAAAATATATAGCAATCAGCCCCAGCATTTT
TRBD1 NA TRBJ2-7 TRBV25-1 CASSGQGVNEQYF TGTGCCAGCAGCGGACAGGGAGTCAACGAGCAGTACTTC
NA few TRBJ2-1 TRBV6-1 CASSDRRGQFF TGTGCCAGCAGTGACCGGCGGGGGCAGTTCTTC
TRBD1 once TRBJ2-5 TRBV7-6 CASKPGTGGETQYF TGTGCCAGCAAACCGGGGACAGGGGGCGAGACCCAGTACTTC
TRBD1 once TRBJ2-6 TRBV9 CASSVGGDRAYVLTF TGTGCCAGCAGCGTAGGAGGGGACAGGGCCTACGTCCTGACTTTC
NA NA TRBJ2-1 TRBV12-3/TRBV12-4 CASNLNPNNEQFF TGTGCCAGCAATCTAAACCCGAACAATGAGCAGTTCTTC
TRBD2 once TRBJ2-7 TRBV30 CATRASGYEQYF TGTGCCACAAGGGCTAGCGGGTACGAGCAGTACTTC
NA NA TRBJ2-7 TRBV21-1 CASSKVRDRPNYEQYF TGTGCCAGCAGCAAAGTACGGGACAGGCCTAACTACGAGCAGTACTTC
NA NA TRBJ2-7 TRBV9 CASSPGLSSYEQYF TGTGCCAGCAGCCCAGGACTGAGCTCCTACGAGCAGTACTTC
NA once TRBJ1-2 TRBV7-9 CASSPDSSYGYTF TGTGCCAGCAGCCCGGACTCCTCCTATGGCTACACCTTC
TRBD1 NA TRBJ1-2 TRBV19 CASSMGDRVNYGYTF TGTGCCAGTAGTATGGGGGACAGGGTGAACTATGGCTACACCTTC
NA NA TRBJ1-1 TRBV18 CASSPPQTEAFF TGTGCCAGCTCACCACCTCAAACTGAAGCTTTCTTT
NA NA TRBJ1-3 TRBV7-8 CASSLALSLITGNTIYF TGTGCCAGCAGCTTAGCGTTGTCACTAATCACTGGAAACACCATATATTTT
NA NA TRBJ1-1 TRBV7-2 CASRLGRPFGGTEAFF TGTGCCAGCAGGCTAGGACGGCCTTTCGGAGGCACTGAAGCTTTCTTT
TRBD1 NA TRBJ2-1 TRBV28 CASRTGHNEQFF TGTGCCAGCCGGACAGGCCACAATGAGCAGTTCTTC
TRBD1 NA TRBJ2-1 TRBV29-1 CSARQGGSYNEQFF TGCAGCGCCCGACAGGGGGGCTCCTACAATGAGCAGTTCTTC
TRBD1 once TRBJ1-5 TRBV19 CASNWDRASNQPQHF TGTGCCAGTAATTGGGACAGGGCAAGCAATCAGCCCCAGCATTTT
NA NA TRBJ2-3 TRBV2 CASRIGQPGTDTQYF TGTGCCAGCAGAATTGGACAGCCCGGCACAGATACGCAGTATTTT
TRBD1 NA TRBJ2-7 TRBV11-1 CASSPRTGNYEQYF TGTGCCAGCAGTCCGAGGACAGGGAACTACGAGCAGTACTTC
NA NA TRBJ1-1 TRBV4-1 CASSLTDRPVNTEAFF TGCGCCAGCAGCCTTACCGACAGGCCGGTGAACACTGAAGCTTTCTTT
TRBD2 NA TRBJ2-5 TRBV18 CASSPLAGVVETQYF TGTGCCAGCTCACCACTAGCGGGAGTGGTAGAGACCCAGTACTTC
NA few TRBJ1-2 TRBV2 CASSADYGYTF TGTGCCAGCAGTGCCGACTATGGCTACACCTTC
TRBD2 NA TRBJ2-5 TRBV7-2 CASSGTRLAEETQYF TGTGCCAGCAGCGGAACCCGACTAGCGGAAGAGACCCAGTACTTC
TRBD2 NA TRBJ2-5 TRBV18 CASSPTGLAEETQYF TGTGCCAGCTCACCAACGGGACTAGCGGAAGAGACCCAGTACTTC
TRBD1 NA TRBJ2-7 TRBV3-1/TRBV3-2 CASSRTDRARYEQYF TGTGCCAGCAGCCGAACGGACAGGGCTCGGTACGAGCAGTACTTC
NA once TRBJ1-5 TRBV18 CASSQSEGQPQHF TGTGCCAGCTCACAATCGGAGGGACAGCCCCAGCATTTT
TRBD2 NA TRBJ2-1 TRBV4-3 CASSQGISGNAYNEQFF TGCGCCAGCAGCCAAGGGATTAGCGGGAACGCCTACAATGAGCAGTTCTTC
NA NA TRBJ2-5 TRBV6-5 CASSPNSVMKETQYF TGTGCCAGCAGCCCCAACTCCGTTATGAAAGAGACCCAGTACTTC
NA NA TRBJ2-7 TRBV15 CATSRLPDSEQYF TGTGCCACCAGCCGCCTCCCAGATTCCGAGCAGTACTTC
NA NA TRBJ2-1 TRBV7-9 CASSLGAQVQEQFF TGTGCCAGCAGCTTAGGAGCCCAGGTTCAGGAGCAGTTCTTC
TRBD2 few TRBJ2-5 TRBV3-1/TRBV3-2 CASSTLRTSGSGTQYF TGTGCCAGCAGCACATTGAGAACTAGCGGGAGCGGGACCCAGTACTTC